This TCR beta chain emerged from a study of blood T cell repertoires in COVID-19. Across roughly 25 US areas, participants ranged in age from 18 to 89 years. Donors of Cohort 3 who recovered were those that had two negative PCRs, clearance, or symptom resolution. Germline assignment: CDR1 MNHEY and CDR2 SMNVEV (reference sequence). The trim removed 5 bases at V and 3 bases at J, leaving 6 bases unmatched. The CDR3 loop spans 14 amino acids. Original methodology: Amplification with reference gene primers provided the estimates of nucleated cell counts. Libraries were prepared by immunoSEQ multiplex PCR; TCRdb keeps only in-frame clonotypes and omits some of them. From that table come the V and J calls and clone size; the DNA was used to work out D and trimming. The sample has a few hundred thousand clones, about 88% seen once.

This sequence originates from a woman in her 30s who had recovered from COVID-19. The sample comprised PBMCs or T cells enriched from blood (not recorded which). The chain is built from TRBV27 and TRBJ2-7; 8 bases line up with TRBD2. The CDR3 protein is CASSISGVRYEQYF. The CDR3 coding sequence is TGTGCCAGCAGTATTAGCGGGGTCCGCTACGAGCAGTACTTC.